This TCR beta chain was recorded in a study of T cell responses to AZD1222 COVID-19 vaccine. This clone was seen once. Its antigen remains unknown. Study-wide results and limits: Regions 160-218 and 743-854 held dominance among vaccine-associated CD4 TCRs, which spanned spike. Baseline serostatus was positive in only a handful of AZD1222 recipients. Nearly half of unique spike-specific TCRs reportedly avoided B.1.351 and B.1.1.7 mutated regions. A mostly white British donor set with more females was recruited, and clonal diversity was possibly underestimated.

Trimming removed 5 bases at V and 1 base at J, with 15 bases between. This CDR3 region has 15 residues. The germline V gene has CDR1 SGDLS and CDR2 YYNGEE. Using immunoSEQ multiplex PCR, the repertoire was profiled, and TCRdb retains in-frame clones only, with some absent. The repertoire holds about 69,000 clones, with over 80% as singletons. The sequence derives from an adult who received the AZD1222 COVID-19 vaccine. Source: peripheral blood, taken 28 days after the second AZD1222 dose. The chain employs TRBV9 and TRBJ1-2; D unclear. The CDR3 nucleotides read TGTGCCAGCAGTCACTCCGGGGTTTTTAACTATGGCTACACCTTC. As protein: CASSHSGVFNYGYTF.